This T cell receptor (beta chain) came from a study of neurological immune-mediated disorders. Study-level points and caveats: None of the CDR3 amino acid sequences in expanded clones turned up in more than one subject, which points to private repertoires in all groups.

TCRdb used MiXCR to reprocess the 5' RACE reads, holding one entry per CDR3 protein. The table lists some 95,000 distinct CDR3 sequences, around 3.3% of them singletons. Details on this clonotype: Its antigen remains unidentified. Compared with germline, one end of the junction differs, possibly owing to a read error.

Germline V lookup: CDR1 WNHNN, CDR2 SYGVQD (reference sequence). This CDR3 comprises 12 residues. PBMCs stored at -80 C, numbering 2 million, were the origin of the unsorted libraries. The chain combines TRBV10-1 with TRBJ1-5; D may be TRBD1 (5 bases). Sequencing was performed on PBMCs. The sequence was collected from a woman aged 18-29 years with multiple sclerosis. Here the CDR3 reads CDSSTRGEAQHF. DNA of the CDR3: TGCGACAGCAGTACGAGGGGAGAGGCCCAGCATTTT.